This T cell receptor beta chain was identified during a study of beta chain features in type 1 diabetes (dated by TCRdb to between 2018 and 2020). For the wider study: Patients and healthy donors did not differ in mean age, gender distribution, total cell number or subset yield. A total of roughly 99,000,000 sorted cells were examined across all samples, and the number of cells per subset was strongly correlated with RNA yield. In the study, recently diagnosed type 1 diabetes patients and matched healthy donors were compared on the TCRB repertoires of their sorted circulating CD4+ T cell subsets. Regulatory and stem cell-like memory subsets were isolated from only 8 patients and roughly 8 healthy donors, whereas naive and central memory subsets came from all 30 or so donors. What the study reported, not specific to this receptor: HLA sub-analyses involved small numbers of individuals, so any influence of HLA type on TCRB rearrangement remained unresolved. Because cDNA was sequenced instead of genomic DNA, activated cells with high expression could be over-represented, although the groups did not differ in activation or CD3 levels. A moderate but significant shortening of TCRB CDR3 length was observed in type 1 diabetes patients in all four CD4+ subsets. Fewer insertions and more nucleotide deletions at VDJ recombination sites were observed in patients with type 1 diabetes, implying thymic rearrangement abnormalities. Naive, central memory and regulatory TCRB repertoires appeared more similar among patients than among healthy donors. Shorter templates might have been favored by PCR, but patient and control samples were amplified and corrected together, so both groups would have been affected equally by any skew.

The High Capacity cDNA Reverse Transcription Kit was used to reverse transcribe all of the isolated RNA, meaning that expressed TCRB transcripts were what got sequenced. Deep immunoSEQ sequencing was applied to naive, central memory and regulatory T cell samples, giving an average of roughly 3.5 million total reads per sample. Sorted cells were lysed in RLT buffer, and RNA was extracted using DNase-treated RNeasy Micro or Mini kits according to cell number. Each cell subset was processed on its own to prevent cross-contamination, while patient and healthy donor samples were processed together. TCRB sequences were amplified from cDNA with the immunoSEQ multiplex PCR, producing 87-bp fragments spanning the CDR3 region. Sequencing of the amplicons was performed on the Illumina HiSeq platform. The authors' pipeline ran thus. PCR bias was computationally corrected using synthetic template baselines, reads within Hamming distance 2 were collapsed, and singletons that could not be merged were discarded. By aligning reads against IMGT, V, D and J genes, CDR3 length, and insertions or deletions at six rearrangement sites were assigned. Within each subset, clonotype counts were normalized to sorted cell number, after which true diversity and Gini coefficients were computed with the tcR R package. The overlap coefficient, calculated on TCRB nucleotide sequences, was used to quantify repertoire sharing. Out-of-frame TCRB sequences from naive cells were analyzed as a proxy for the pre-selection repertoire. This immuneACCESS table, as held by TCRdb, lists in-frame sequences with V and J called but not all clones. Of the missing ones, under half trace to an unresolved V gene in checked studies; the others have no known cause. The DNA was the basis for D and trimming; V, J and clone size are from that table. For this sample there are 350,000 to 450,000 clones; more than 11% appear just once. The ten biggest clones cover roughly 0.04% of the sample.

As for this clone: Its target antigen remains unknown. There are no base qualities to consult, and no much larger clone falls within one base.

The CDR3 starts with the cysteine, ends with the phenylalanine, and has 15 residues. The sequence is cut down to CDR3 DNA, 45 bases in frame from base 1. The germline ends are 13 bases apart after V is trimmed by 5 bases and J by 1 base. The germline V gene (reference sequence) specifies LNHDA as CDR1 and SQIVND as CDR2. Each donor gave one peripheral blood draw, about 100 mL on average, collected into heparinised tubes. A BD FACSAria II was used to sort naive, central memory, regulatory and stem cell-like memory CD4+ T cells with a panel that included CD45RO, CCR7, CD25, CD127, CD95 and CD27. All sorted populations exceeded 95% purity. PBMCs were isolated right away by Lymphoprep density gradient centrifugation and were stained directly, without culture. So that batch effects would be minimized, each experiment stained and sorted samples in pairs, pairing one healthy donor with one patient.

The V and J genes are TRBV19 and TRBJ2-3; TRBD1 is perhaps the D gene, given 6 matching bases. This TCR was sampled from a man between 25 and 39 years old in good health. Sequencing input: naive CD4+ T cells from blood. The cell subset or site label of this sample denotes: true naive CD4+ T cells. The CDR3 in this case is CASSPGDPGTDTQYF. The DNA sequence is given as TGTGCCAGTAGTCCAGGGGACCCAGGCACAGATACGCAGTATTTT.